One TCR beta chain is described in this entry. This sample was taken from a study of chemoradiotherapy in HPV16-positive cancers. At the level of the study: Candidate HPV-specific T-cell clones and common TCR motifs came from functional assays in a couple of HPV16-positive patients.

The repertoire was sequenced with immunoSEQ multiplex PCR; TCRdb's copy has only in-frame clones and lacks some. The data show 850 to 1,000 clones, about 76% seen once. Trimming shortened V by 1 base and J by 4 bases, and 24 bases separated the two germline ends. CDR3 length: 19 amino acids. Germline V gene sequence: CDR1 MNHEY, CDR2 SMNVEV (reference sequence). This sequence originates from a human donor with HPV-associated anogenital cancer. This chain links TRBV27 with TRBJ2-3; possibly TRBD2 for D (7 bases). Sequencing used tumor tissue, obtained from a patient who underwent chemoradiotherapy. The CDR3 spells CASSLYARWRGGSPDTQYF. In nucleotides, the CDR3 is TGTGCCAGCAGTTTATACGCAAGGTGGAGGGGGGGATCCCCAGATACGCAGTATTTT.